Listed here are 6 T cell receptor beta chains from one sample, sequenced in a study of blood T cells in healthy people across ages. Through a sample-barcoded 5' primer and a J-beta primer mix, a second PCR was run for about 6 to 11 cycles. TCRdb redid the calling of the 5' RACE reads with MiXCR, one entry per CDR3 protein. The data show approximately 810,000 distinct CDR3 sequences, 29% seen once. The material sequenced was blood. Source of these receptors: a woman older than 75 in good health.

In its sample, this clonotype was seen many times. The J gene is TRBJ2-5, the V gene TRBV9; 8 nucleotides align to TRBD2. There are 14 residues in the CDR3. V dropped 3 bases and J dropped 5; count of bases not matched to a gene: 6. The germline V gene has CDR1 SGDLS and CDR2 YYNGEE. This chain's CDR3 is CASSEAGTSETQYF. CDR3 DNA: TGTGCCAGCAGCGAGGCCGGGACTAGTGAGACCCAGTACTTC.

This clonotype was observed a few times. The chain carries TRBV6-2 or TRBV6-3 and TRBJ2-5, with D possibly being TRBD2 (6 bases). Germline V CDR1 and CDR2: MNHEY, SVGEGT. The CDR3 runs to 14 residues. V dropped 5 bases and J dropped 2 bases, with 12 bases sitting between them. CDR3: CASSAIGRQETQYF. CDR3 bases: TGTGCCAGCAGTGCGATCGGGAGACAAGAGACCCAGTACTTC.

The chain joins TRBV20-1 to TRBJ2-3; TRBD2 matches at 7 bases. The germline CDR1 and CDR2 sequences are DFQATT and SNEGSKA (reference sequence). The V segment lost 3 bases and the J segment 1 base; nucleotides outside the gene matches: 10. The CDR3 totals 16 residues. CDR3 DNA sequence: TGCAGTGCTAGGGGCCCGGGAGGATGGGGCACAGATACGCAGTATTTT. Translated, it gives CSARGPGGWGTDTQYF.

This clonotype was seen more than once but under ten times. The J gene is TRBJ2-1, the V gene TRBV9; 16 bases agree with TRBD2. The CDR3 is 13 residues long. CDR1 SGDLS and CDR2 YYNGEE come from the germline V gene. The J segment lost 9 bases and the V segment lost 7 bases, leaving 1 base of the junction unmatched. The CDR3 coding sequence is TGTGCCAGCGGGACTAGCGGGGGGGGTGAGCAGTTCTTC. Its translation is CASGTSGGGEQFF.

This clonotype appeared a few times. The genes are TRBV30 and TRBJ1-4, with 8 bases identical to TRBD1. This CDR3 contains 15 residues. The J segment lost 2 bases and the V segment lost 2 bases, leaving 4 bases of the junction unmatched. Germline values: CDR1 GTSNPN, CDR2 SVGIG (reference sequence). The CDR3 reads CAWSRTGLTNEKLFF. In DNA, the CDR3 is TGTGCCTGGAGTCGGACAGGGCTTACTAATGAAAAACTGTTTTTT.

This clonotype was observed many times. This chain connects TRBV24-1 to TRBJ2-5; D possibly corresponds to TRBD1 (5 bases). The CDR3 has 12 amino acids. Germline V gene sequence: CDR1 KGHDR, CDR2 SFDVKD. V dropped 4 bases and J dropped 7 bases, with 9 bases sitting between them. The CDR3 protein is CATSELTGTQYF. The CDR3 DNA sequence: TGTGCCACCAGTGAATTAACAGGGACCCAGTACTTC.